This is a list of T cell receptor beta chains from one sample in a study of T cell responses to AZD1222 COVID-19 vaccine. Using immunoSEQ multiplex PCR, the repertoire was profiled, and TCRdb retains in-frame clones only, with some absent. This table has roughly 180,000 clones, 90% to 95% appearing once. Sequencing used peripheral blood, obtained 28 days after the second AZD1222 dose. The receptors derive from an adult who received the AZD1222 COVID-19 vaccine. Both conserved end residues are part of each CDR3. A D gene is named only where the DNA matches it firmly. Expanded clones get a size class; other rows say once, few or many, or leave the size out.

>-|TRBV5-6|once|TRBJ2-3
CASSFSWREYTQYF
TGTGCCAGCAGCTTTTCGTGGAGGGAATATACGCAGTATTTT
>TRBD1|TRBV6-2/TRBV6-3|-|TRBJ1-2
CASRPTGAAPYGYTF
TGTGCCAGCAGACCTACAGGGGCCGCTCCCTATGGCTACACCTTC
>TRBD1|TRBV18|-|TRBJ1-2
CASSPPGTGLGYTF
TGTGCCAGCTCACCACCCGGGACAGGGCTTGGCTACACCTTC
>-|TRBV5-4|-|TRBJ2-1
CASSSGGGDEQFF
TGTGCCAGCAGTTCTGGGGGAGGCGATGAGCAGTTCTTC
>-|TRBV19|-|TRBJ1-2
CASSIVGGVFYGYTF
TGTGCCAGTAGTATTGTTGGGGGTGTGTTCTATGGCTACACCTTC
>TRBD2|TRBV4-3|-|TRBJ2-3
CASSQDGTSGTYSTDTQYF
TGCGCCAGCAGCCAAGATGGGACTAGCGGGACTTATAGCACAGATACGCAGTATTTT
>TRBD1|TRBV4-1|-|TRBJ1-6
CASSQEMVRTGVYNSPLHF
TGCGCCAGCAGCCAAGAGATGGTTAGGACAGGCGTCTATAATTCACCCCTCCACTTT
>TRBD2|TRBV7-2|-|TRBJ2-7
CASSLLAGAYEQYF
TGTGCCAGCAGCCTTCTAGCGGGGGCCTACGAGCAGTACTTC
>-|TRBV7-2|-|TRBJ2-5
CASSLRRNQETQYF
TGTGCCAGCAGCTTAAGAAGGAATCAAGAGACCCAGTACTTC
>-|TRBV30|-|TRBJ1-2
CAWTRGGERLYGYTF
TGTGCCTGGACTAGGGGGGGAGAAAGGCTCTATGGCTACACCTTC
>TRBD1|TRBV11-3|-|TRBJ2-2
CASSQGASNTGELFF
TGTGCCAGCAGTCAGGGGGCTTCGAACACCGGGGAGCTGTTTTTT
>-|TRBV9|-|TRBJ1-1
CASSPRGTANFEAFF
TGTGCCAGCAGCCCGCGAGGGACGGCTAACTTTGAAGCTTTCTTT
>-|TRBV11-1|once|TRBJ2-1
CASSLAGGYNEQFF
TGTGCCAGCAGCTTAGCGGGGGGCTACAATGAGCAGTTCTTC
>-|TRBV9|once|TRBJ1-2
CASSLDRSYGYTF
TGTGCCAGCAGCCTCGACAGGAGCTATGGCTACACCTTC
>-|TRBV5-5|-|TRBJ1-5
CASSLQVSSNQPQHF
TGTGCCAGCAGCCTACAGGTGAGCAGCAATCAGCCCCAGCATTTT
>-|TRBV19|-|TRBJ2-3
CASSLGSGHTDTQYF
TGTGCCAGTAGCCTCGGGTCAGGACACACAGATACGCAGTATTTT
>TRBD1|TRBV27|few|TRBJ1-6
CASSSRGQDDSPLHF
TGTGCCAGCAGTAGTCGTGGACAGGACGATTCACCCCTCCACTTT
>-|TRBV5-1|-|TRBJ1-2
CASSFGANYGYTF
TGCGCCAGCAGCTTTGGGGCCAACTATGGCTACACCTTC
>-|TRBV28|-|TRBJ1-5
CASSFVYISETANQPQHF
TGTGCCAGCAGTTTTGTCTATATATCGGAGACCGCAAATCAGCCCCAGCATTTT
>-|TRBV5-1|-|TRBJ1-2
CASSLTETGGYTF
TGCGCCAGCAGCTTGACAGAAACGGGGGGCTACACCTTC
>TRBD2|TRBV11-3|-|TRBJ2-5
CASSYASGGQETQYF
TGTGCCAGCAGCTATGCCTCGGGGGGGCAAGAGACCCAGTACTTC
>-|TRBV20-1|-|TRBJ2-5
CSASRWGGPETQYF
TGCAGTGCTAGTCGTTGGGGGGGCCCAGAGACCCAGTACTTC
>-|TRBV12-3/TRBV12-4|-|TRBJ1-1
CASSPLANTEAFF
TGTGCCAGCAGCCCCCTAGCGAACACTGAAGCCTTCTTT
>-|TRBV28|-|TRBJ2-3
CASSLSFTSTDTQYF
TGTGCCAGCAGTTTATCCTTTACTAGCACAGATACGCAGTATTTT
>TRBD2|TRBV15|once|TRBJ2-1
CATSGGAVAGGSYNEQFF
TGTGCCACCAGCGGTGGGGCGGTAGCGGGGGGTTCCTACAATGAGCAGTTCTTC
>-|TRBV19|-|TRBJ1-2
CASSSANRGYTF
TGTGCCAGTAGTTCCGCTAACCGGGGCTACACCTTC
>-|TRBV10-3|-|TRBJ1-3
CAIKFGNTIYF
TGTGCCATCAAGTTTGGAAACACCATATATTTT
>-|TRBV2|-|TRBJ1-1
CASGMNTEAFF
TGTGCCAGCGGAATGAACACTGAAGCTTTCTTT
>-|TRBV14|-|TRBJ2-5
CASSQVSSRETQYF
TGTGCCAGCAGCCAAGTCAGCAGTAGGGAGACCCAGTACTTC
>TRBD1|TRBV19|once|TRBJ1-2
CASSIDRGLGYTF
TGTGCCAGTAGTATCGACAGGGGGCTCGGCTACACCTTC
>-|TRBV20-1|once|TRBJ2-1
CSASKGGPVVDEQFF
TGCAGTGCTAGTAAAGGGGGACCGGTGGTCGATGAGCAGTTCTTC
>-|TRBV5-1|-|TRBJ2-1
CASSLPALSSYNEQFF
TGCGCCAGCAGCTTGCCGGCCTTGAGCTCCTACAATGAGCAGTTCTTC
>TRBD1|TRBV27|-|TRBJ1-4
CASSLRGQGSTNEKLFF
TGTGCCAGCAGTTTGCGGGGACAGGGATCGACTAATGAAAAACTGTTTTTT
>TRBD1|TRBV6-5|-|TRBJ2-7
CASSHDRGFGYEQYF
TGTGCCAGCAGCCACGACAGGGGATTCGGATACGAGCAGTACTTC
>-|TRBV27|-|TRBJ1-2
CASSFGQSYGYTF
TGTGCCAGCAGTTTCGGGCAGTCTTATGGCTACACCTTC
>-|TRBV14|-|TRBJ1-2
CASSQGVGLYGYTF
TGTGCCAGCAGCCAAGGGGTGGGGCTCTATGGCTACACCTTC
>-|TRBV3-1/TRBV3-2|-|TRBJ2-3
CASQSIKDTQYF
TGTGCCAGCCAGAGCATCAAAGATACGCAGTATTTT
>-|TRBV19|-|TRBJ1-1
CASSPPPAGTGTEAFF
TGTGCCAGTAGTCCTCCCCCCGCGGGGACGGGCACTGAAGCTTTCTTT
>TRBD2|TRBV5-6|-|TRBJ2-3
CASSLKAGGTDTQYF
TGTGCCAGCAGCTTGAAGGCGGGGGGAACAGATACGCAGTATTTT
>-|TRBV7-2|-|TRBJ1-4
CASSLGFRENEKLFF
TGTGCCAGCAGCTTAGGTTTCAGGGAGAATGAAAAACTGTTTTTT
>-|TRBV30|-|TRBJ1-6
CAWSVSSDSPLHF
TGTGCCTGGAGTGTCTCGTCTGATTCACCCCTCCACTTT
>-|TRBV28|-|TRBJ1-2
CASSLNPTRNYGYTF
TGTGCCAGCAGTTTAAACCCCACACGAAACTATGGCTACACCTTC
>-|TRBV10-3|-|TRBJ2-3
CAIRGDSGKGDTQYF
TGTGCCATCAGGGGGGACTCTGGAAAGGGGGATACGCAGTATTTT